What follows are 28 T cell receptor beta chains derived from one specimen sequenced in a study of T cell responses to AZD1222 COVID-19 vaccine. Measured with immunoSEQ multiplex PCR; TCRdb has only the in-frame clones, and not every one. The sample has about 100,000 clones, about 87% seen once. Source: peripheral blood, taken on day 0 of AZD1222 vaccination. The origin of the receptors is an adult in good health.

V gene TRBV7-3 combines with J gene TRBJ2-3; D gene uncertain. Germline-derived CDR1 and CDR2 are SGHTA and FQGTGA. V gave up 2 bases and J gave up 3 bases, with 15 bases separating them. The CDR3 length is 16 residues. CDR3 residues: CASSLSAAQRTDTQYF. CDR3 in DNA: TGTGCCAGCAGCTTATCCGCTGCGCAACGGACAGATACGCAGTATTTT.

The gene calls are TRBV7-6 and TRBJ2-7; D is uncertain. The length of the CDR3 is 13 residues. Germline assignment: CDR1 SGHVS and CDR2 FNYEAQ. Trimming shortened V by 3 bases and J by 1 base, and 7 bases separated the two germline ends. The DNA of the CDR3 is TGTGCCAGCAGCTTGACTCGTTCCTACGAGCAGTACTTC. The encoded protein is CASSLTRSYEQYF.

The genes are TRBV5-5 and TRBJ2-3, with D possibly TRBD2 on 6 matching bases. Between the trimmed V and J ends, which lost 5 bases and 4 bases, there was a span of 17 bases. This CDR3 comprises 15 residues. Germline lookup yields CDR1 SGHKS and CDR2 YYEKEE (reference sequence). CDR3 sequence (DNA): TGTGCCAGCAGTAACCCGGAGGGCCCAGCAGATACGCAGTATTTT. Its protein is CASSNPEGPADTQYF.

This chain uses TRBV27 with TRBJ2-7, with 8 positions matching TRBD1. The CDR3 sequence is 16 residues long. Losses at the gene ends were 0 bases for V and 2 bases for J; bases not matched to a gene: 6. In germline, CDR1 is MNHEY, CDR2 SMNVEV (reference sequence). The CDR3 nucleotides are TGTGCCAGCAGTTTATCGACAGGGGATGTAGCCTACGAGCAGTACTTC. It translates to CASSLSTGDVAYEQYF.

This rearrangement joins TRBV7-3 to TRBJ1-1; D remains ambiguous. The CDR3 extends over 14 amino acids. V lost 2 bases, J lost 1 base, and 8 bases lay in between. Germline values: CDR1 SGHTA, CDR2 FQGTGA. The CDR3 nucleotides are TGTGCCAGCAGCTTAGAGGGATGGAACACTGAAGCTTTCTTT. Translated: CASSLEGWNTEAFF.

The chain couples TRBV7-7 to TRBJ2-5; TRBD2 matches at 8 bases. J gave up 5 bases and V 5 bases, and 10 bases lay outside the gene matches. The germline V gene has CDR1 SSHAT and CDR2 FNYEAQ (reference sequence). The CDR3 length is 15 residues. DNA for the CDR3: TGTGCCAGCAGCATACGGGAGGGGTCTCGGGAGACCCAGTACTTC. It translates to CASSIREGSRETQYF.

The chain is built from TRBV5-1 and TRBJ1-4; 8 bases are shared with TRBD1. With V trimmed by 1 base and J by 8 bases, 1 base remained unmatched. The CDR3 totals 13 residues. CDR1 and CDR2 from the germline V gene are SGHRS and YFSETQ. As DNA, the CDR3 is TGCGCCAGCAGCTTGTGGACAGGGGAAAAACTGTTTTTT. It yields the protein CASSLWTGEKLFF.

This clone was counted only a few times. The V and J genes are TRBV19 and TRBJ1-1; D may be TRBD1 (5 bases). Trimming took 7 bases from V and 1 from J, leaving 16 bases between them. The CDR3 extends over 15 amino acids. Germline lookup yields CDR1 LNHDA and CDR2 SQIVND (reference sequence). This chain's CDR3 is CASTPITGKNTEAFF. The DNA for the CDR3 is TGTGCCAGTACCCCAATTACAGGCAAGAACACTGAAGCTTTCTTT.

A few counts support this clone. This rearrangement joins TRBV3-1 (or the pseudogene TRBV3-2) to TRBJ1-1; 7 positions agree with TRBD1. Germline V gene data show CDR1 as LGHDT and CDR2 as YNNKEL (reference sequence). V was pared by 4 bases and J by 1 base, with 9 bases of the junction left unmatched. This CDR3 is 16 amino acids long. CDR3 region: CASSRSGTEGNTEAFF. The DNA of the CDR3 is TGTGCCAGCAGCCGATCCGGGACAGAAGGGAACACTGAAGCTTTCTTT.

The DNA of the CDR3 is TGTGCCAGCAGTGAATTCGCTTTAGGGGGGGCTCGGGAGACCCAGTACTTC. It is translated as CASSEFALGGARETQYF. The rearrangement uses TRBV25-1 and TRBJ2-5, with D maybe TRBD2 (7 bases). The CDR3 runs 17 residues. Trimming removed 1 base at V and 5 bases at J, with 20 bases between. Germline-derived CDR1 and CDR2 are MGHDK and SYGVNS.

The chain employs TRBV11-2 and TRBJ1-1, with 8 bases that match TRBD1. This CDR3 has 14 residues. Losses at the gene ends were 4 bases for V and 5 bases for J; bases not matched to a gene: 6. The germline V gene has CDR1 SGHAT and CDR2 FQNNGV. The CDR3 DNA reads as TGTGCCAGCAGCTCCTACAGGGGGTTAACTGAAGCTTTCTTT. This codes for CASSSYRGLTEAFF. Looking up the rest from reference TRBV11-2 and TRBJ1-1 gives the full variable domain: EAGVAQSPRYKIIEKRQSVAFWCNPISGHATLYWYQQILGQGPKLLIQFQNNGVVDDSQLPKDRFSAERLKGVDSTLKIQPAKLEDSAVYLCASSSYRGLTEAFFGQGTRLTVV.

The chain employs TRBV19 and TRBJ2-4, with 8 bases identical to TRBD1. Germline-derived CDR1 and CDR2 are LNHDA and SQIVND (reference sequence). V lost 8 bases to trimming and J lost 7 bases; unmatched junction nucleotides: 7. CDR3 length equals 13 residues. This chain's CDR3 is CASASQGANIQYF. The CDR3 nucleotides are TGTGCCAGTGCCTCTCAGGGGGCGAACATTCAGTACTTC.

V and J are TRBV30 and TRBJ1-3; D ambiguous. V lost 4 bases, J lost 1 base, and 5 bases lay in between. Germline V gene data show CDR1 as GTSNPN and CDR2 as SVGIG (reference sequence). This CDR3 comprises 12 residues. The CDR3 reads CAWKASGNTIYF. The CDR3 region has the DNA TGTGCCTGGAAGGCGTCTGGAAACACCATATATTTT.

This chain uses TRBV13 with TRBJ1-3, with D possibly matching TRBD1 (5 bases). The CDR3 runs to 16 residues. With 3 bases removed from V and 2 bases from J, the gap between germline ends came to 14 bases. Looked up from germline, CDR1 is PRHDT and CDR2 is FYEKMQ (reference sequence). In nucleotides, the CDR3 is TGTGCCAGCAGCTTCTCGATGGGGGAGGCTGGAAACACCATATATTTT. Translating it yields CASSFSMGEAGNTIYF. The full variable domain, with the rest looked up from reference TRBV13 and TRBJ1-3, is AAGVIQSPRHLIKEKRETATLKCYPIPRHDTVYWYQQGPGQDPQFLISFYEKMQSDKGSIPDRFSAQQFSDYHSELNMSSLELGDSALYFCASSFSMGEAGNTIYFGEGSWLTVV.

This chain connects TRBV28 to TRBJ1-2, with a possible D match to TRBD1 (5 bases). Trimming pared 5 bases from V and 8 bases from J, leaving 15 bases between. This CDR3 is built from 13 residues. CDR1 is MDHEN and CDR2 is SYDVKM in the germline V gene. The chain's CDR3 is CASSPRRGRGYTF. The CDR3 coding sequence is TGTGCCAGCAGTCCCAGACGGGGCCGGGGCTACACCTTC.

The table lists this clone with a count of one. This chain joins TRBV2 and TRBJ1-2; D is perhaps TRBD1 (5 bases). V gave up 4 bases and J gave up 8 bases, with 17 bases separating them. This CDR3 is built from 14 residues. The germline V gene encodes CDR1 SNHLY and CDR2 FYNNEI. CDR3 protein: CASSGDSPIRGYTF. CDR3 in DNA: TGTGCCAGCAGTGGCGACAGCCCGATACGGGGCTACACCTTC.

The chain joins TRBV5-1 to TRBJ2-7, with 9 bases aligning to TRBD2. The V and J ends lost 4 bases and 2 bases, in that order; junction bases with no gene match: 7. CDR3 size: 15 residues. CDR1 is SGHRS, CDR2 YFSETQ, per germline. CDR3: CASSEAGGLAYEQYF. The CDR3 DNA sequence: TGCGCCAGCAGCGAAGCGGGAGGCTTGGCCTACGAGCAGTACTTC. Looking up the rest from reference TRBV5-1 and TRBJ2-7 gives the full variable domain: KAGVTQTPRYLIKTRGQQVTLSCSPISGHRSVSWYQQTPGQGLQFLFEYFSETQRNKGNFPGRFSGRQFSNSRSEMNVSTLELGDSALYLCASSEAGGLAYEQYFGPGTRLTVT.

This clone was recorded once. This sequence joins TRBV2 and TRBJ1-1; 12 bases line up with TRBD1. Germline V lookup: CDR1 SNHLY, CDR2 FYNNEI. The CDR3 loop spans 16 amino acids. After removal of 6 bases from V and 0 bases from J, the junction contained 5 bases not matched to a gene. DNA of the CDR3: TGTGCCAGCAGGCCGGGACAGGGGGCCGTGAACACTGAAGCTTTCTTT. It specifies CASRPGQGAVNTEAFF.

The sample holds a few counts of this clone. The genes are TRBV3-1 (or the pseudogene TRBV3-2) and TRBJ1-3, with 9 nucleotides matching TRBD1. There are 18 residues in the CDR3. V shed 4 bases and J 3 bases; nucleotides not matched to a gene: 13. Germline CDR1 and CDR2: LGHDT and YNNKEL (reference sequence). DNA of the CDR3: TGTGCCAGCAGCCCGAGGACAGGGGAAAGTGTTGGTGGAAACACCATATATTTT. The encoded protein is CASSPRTGESVGGNTIYF.

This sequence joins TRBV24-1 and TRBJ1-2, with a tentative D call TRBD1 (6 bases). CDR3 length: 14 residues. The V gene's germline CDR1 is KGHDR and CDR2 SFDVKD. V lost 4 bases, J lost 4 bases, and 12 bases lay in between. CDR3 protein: CATSERGGSYGYTF. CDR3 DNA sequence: TGTGCCACCAGTGAGAGGGGGGGTAGCTATGGCTACACCTTC.

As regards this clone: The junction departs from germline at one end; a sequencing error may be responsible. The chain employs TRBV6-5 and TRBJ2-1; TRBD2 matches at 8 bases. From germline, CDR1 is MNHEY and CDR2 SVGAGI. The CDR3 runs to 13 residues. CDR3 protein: CASSFYSGLETIF. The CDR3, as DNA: TGTGCCAGCAGTTTCTATTCGGGACTAGAGACTATCTTC.

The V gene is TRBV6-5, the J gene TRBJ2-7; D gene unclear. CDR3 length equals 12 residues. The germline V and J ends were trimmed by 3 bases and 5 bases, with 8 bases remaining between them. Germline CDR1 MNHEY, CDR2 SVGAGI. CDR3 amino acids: CASSYPPHEQYF. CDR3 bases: TGTGCCAGCAGTTATCCCCCCCACGAGCAGTACTTC.

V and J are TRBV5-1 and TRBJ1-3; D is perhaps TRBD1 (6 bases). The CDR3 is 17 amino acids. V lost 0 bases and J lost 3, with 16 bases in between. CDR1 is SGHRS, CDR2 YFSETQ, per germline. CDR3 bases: TGCGCCAGCAGCTTGGCCCGGCGGGGGGCTGGTGGAAACACCATATATTTT. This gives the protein CASSLARRGAGGNTIYF.

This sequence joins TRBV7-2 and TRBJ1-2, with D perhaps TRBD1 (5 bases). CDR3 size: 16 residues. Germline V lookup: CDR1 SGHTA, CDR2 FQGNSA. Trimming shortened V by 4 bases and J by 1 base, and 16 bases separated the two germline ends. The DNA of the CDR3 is TGTGCCAGCAGCTCCGGATTGGGGGTCGGTAACTATGGCTACACCTTC. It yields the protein CASSSGLGVGNYGYTF.

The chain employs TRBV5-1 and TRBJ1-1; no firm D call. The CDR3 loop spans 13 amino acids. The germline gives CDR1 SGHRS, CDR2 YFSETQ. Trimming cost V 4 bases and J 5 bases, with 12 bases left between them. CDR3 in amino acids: CASSGREGTEAFF. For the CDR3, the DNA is TGCGCCAGCAGCGGACGTGAAGGAACTGAAGCTTTCTTT.

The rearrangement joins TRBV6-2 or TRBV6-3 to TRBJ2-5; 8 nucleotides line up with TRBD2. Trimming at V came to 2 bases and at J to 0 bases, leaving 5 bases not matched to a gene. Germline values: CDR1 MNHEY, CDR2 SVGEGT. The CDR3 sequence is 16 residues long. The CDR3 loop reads CASSYGDSGDQETQYF. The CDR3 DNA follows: TGTGCCAGCAGTTACGGGGATAGCGGGGACCAAGAGACCCAGTACTTC.

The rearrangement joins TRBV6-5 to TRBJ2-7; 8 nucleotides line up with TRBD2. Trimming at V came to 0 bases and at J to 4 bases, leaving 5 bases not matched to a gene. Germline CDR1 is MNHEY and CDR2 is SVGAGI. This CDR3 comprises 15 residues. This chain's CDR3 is CASSYSGREGYEQYF. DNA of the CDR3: TGTGCCAGCAGTTACTCGGGTCGGGAGGGGTACGAGCAGTACTTC.

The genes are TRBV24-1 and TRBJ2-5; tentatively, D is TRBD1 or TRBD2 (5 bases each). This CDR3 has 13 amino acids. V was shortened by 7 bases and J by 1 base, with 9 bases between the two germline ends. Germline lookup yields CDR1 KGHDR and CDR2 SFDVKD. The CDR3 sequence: CATSRDRQETQYF. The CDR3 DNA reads TGTGCCACCAGCCGGGACCGCCAAGAGACCCAGTACTTC.